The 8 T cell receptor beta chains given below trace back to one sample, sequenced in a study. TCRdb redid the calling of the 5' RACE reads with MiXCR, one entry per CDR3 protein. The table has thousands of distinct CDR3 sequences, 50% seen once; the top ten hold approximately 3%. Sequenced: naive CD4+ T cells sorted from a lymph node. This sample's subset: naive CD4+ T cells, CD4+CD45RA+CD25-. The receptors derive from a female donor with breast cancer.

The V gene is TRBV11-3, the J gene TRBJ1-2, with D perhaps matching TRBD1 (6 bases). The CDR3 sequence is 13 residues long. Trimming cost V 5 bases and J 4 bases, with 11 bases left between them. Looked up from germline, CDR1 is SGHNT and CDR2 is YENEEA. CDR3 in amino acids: CASSRGQIYGYTF. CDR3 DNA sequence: TGTGCCAGCAGCCGAGGACAGATCTATGGCTACACCTTC.

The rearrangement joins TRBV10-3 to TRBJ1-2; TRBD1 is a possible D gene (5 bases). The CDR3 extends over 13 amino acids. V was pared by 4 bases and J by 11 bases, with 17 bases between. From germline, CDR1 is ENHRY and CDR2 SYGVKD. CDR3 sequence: CAISGGTPSRYTF. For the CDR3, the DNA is TGTGCCATCAGTGGGGGGACCCCAAGTCGGTACACCTTC.

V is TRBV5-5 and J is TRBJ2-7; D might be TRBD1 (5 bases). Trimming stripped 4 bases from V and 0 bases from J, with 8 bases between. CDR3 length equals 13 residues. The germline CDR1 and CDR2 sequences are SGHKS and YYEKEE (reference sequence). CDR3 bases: TGTGCCAGCAGCGCGGACAACTCCTACGAGCAGTACTTC. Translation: CASSADNSYEQYF.

The CDR3 loop is CASSSGRDTQYF. The CDR3 DNA reads as TGTGCCAGCAGTTCAGGGCGGGATACGCAGTATTTT. The chain combines TRBV12-3 or TRBV12-4 with TRBJ2-3; weak D call: TRBD1 (5 bases). The CDR3 extends over 12 amino acids. V lost 4 bases and J 6 bases, leaving 8 bases between the germline ends.

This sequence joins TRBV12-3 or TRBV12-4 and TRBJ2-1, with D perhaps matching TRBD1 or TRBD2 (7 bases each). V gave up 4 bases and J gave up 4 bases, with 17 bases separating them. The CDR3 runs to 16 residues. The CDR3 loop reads CASSSPQGGDYNEQFF. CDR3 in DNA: TGTGCCAGCAGTTCCCCCCAGGGGGGGGATTACAATGAGCAGTTCTTC.

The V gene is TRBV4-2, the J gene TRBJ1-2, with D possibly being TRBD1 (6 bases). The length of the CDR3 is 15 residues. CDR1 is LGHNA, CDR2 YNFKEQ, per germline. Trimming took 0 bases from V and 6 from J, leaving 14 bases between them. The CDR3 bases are TGTGCCAGCAGCCAAGATCTCTTAGGGGGAAATGGCTACACCTTC. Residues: CASSQDLLGGNGYTF.

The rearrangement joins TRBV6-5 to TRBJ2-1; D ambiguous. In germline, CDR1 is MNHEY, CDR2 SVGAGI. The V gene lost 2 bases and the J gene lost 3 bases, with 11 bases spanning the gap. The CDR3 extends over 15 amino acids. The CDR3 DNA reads TGTGCCAGCAGTTACCGGTCAGGCCTCTACAATGAGCAGTTCTTC. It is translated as CASSYRSGLYNEQFF.

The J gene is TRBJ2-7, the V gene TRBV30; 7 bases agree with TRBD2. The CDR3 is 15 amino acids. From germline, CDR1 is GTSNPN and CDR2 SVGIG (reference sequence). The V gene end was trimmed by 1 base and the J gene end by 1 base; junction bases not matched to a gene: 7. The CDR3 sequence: CAWSDRRGRSYEQYF. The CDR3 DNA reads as TGTGCCTGGAGTGACCGGCGGGGGAGGTCCTACGAGCAGTACTTC.